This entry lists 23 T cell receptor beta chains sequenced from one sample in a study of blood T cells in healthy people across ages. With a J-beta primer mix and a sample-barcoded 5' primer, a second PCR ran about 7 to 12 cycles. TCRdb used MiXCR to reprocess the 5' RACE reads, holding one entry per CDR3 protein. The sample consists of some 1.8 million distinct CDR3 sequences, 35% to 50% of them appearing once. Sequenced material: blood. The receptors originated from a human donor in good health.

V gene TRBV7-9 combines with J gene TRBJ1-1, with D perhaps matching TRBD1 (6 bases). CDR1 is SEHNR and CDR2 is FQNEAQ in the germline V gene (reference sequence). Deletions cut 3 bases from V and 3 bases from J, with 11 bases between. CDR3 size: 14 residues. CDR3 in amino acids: CASSLRGGHTEAFF. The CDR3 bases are TGTGCCAGCAGCTTGCGGGGGGGGCACACTGAAGCTTTCTTT.

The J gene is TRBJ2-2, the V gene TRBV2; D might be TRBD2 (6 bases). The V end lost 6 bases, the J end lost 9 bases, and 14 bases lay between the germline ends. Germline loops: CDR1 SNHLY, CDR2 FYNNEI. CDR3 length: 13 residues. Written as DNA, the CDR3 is TGTGCCAGCAGCTTCCGGCGGGGAAGGGAGCTGTTTTTT. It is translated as CASSFRRGRELFF.

The CDR3 DNA sequence: TGCGCCAGCAGCCTCACCCCGGGGACAGATGGCTACACCTTC. It is translated as CASSLTPGTDGYTF. The chain combines TRBV4-3 with TRBJ1-2; 7 bases match TRBD1. Germline trimming cut 4 bases from V and 6 bases from J; bases unmatched to any gene: 8. CDR1 and CDR2 from the germline V gene are LGHNA and YSLEER. The length of the CDR3 is 14 residues.

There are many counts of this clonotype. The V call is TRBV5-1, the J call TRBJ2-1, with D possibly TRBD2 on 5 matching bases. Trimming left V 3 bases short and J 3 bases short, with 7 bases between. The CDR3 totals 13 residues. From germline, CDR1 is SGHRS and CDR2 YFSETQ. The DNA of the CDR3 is TGCGCCAGCAGCTCCGGGGTCTACAATGAGCAGTTCTTC. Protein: CASSSGVYNEQFF.

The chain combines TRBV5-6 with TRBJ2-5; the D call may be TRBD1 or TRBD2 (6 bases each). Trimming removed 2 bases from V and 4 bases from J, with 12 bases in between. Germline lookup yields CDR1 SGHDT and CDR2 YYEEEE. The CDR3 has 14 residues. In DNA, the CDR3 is TGTGCCAGCAGCTTCCCATCGGGGGCAGAGACCCAGTACTTC. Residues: CASSFPSGAETQYF.

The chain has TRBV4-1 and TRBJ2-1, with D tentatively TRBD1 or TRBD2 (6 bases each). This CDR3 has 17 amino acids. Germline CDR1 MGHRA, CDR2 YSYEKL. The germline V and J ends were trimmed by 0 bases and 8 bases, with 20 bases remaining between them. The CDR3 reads CASSQEPRRGAPHEQFF. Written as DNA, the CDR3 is TGCGCCAGCAGCCAAGAGCCGAGGAGGGGGGCCCCCCATGAGCAGTTCTTC.

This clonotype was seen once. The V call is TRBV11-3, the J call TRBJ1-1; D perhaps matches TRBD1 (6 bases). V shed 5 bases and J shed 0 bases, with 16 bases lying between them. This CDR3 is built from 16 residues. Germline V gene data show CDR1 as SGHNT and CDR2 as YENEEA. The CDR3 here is CASSRPGAKMNTEAFF. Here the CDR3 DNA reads TGTGCCAGCAGCCGACCGGGGGCAAAGATGAACACTGAAGCTTTCTTT.

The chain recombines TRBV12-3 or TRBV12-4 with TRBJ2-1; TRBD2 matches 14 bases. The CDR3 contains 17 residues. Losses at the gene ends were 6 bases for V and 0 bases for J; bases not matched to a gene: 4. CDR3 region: CASRGLAGDRSYNEQFF. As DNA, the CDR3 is TGTGCCAGCAGGGGACTAGCGGGGGATCGCTCCTACAATGAGCAGTTCTTC.

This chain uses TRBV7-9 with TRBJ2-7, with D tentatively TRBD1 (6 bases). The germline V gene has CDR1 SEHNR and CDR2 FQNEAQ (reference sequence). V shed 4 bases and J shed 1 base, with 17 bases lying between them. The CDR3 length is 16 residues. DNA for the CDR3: TGTGCCAGCAGCTCAAAACAGGGAATTCTTTCCTACGAGCAGTACTTC. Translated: CASSSKQGILSYEQYF. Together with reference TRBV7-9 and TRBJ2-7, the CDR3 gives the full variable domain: DTGVSQNPRHKITKRGQNVTFRCDPISEHNRLYWYRQTLGQGPEFLTYFQNEAQLEKSRLLSDRFSAERPKGSFSTLEIQRTEQGDSAMYLCASSSKQGILSYEQYFGPGTRLTVT.

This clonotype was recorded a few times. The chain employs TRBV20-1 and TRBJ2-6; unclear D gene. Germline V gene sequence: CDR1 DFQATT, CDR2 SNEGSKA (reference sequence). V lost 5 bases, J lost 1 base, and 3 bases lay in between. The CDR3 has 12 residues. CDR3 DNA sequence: TGCAGTGCTCAGTCTGGGGCCAACGTCCTGACTTTC. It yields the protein CSAQSGANVLTF.

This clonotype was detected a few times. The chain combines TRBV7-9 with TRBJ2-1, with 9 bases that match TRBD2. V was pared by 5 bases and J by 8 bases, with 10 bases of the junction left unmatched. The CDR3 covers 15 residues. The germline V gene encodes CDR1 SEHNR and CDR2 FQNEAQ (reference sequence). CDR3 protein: CASSPRASGVDEQFF. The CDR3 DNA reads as TGTGCCAGCAGCCCACGGGCTAGCGGGGTCGATGAGCAGTTCTTC.

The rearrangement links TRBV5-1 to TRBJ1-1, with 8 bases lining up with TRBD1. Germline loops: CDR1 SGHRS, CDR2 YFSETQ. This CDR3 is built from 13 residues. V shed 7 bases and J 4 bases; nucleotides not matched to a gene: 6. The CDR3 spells CASGPDRGTEAFF. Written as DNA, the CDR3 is TGCGCCAGCGGGCCTGACAGGGGCACTGAAGCTTTCTTT.

The CDR3 protein is CASSRLTGAYEQYF. Here the CDR3 DNA reads TGTGCCAGCAGCCGACTGACAGGAGCCTACGAGCAGTACTTC. The chain recombines TRBV6-6 with TRBJ2-7; possibly TRBD1 for D (6 bases). The V and J ends lost 6 bases and 2 bases respectively, with 14 bases between them. Germline-derived CDR1 and CDR2 are MNHNY and SVGAGI (reference sequence). CDR3 length equals 14 residues.

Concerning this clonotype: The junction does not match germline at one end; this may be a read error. The CDR3: CSTSSSGSGANVLTF. The CDR3 coding sequence is TGCAGTACTAGCAGTTCAGGTTCTGGGGCCAACGTCCTGACTTTC. The chain uses TRBV20-1 and TRBJ2-6, with TRBD2 as a possible D gene (6 bases). From germline, CDR1 is DFQATT and CDR2 SNEGSKA (reference sequence). This CDR3 region has 15 residues.

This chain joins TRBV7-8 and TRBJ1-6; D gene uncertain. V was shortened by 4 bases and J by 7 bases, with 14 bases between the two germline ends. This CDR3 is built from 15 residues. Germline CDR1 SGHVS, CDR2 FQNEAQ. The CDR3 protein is CASSSKWTENSPLHF. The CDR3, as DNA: TGTGCCAGCAGCTCCAAATGGACGGAGAATTCACCCCTCCACTTT. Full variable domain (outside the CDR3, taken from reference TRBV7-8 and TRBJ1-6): GAGVSQSPRYKVAKRGQDVALRCDPISGHVSLFWYQQALGQGPEFLTYFQNEAQLDKSGLPSDRFFAERPEGSVSTLKIQRTQQEDSAVYLCASSSKWTENSPLHFGNGTRLTVT.

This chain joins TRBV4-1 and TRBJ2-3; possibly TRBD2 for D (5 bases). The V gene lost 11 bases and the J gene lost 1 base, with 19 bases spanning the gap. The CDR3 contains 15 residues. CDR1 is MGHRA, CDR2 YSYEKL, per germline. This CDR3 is CACSSALAGTDTQYF. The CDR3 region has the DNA TGCGCCTGTAGTAGCGCTCTGGCAGGCACAGATACGCAGTATTTT.

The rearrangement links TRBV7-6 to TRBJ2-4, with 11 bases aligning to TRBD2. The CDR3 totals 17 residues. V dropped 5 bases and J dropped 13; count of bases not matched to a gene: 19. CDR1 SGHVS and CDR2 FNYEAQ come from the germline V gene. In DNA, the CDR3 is TGTGCCAGCAGCCCCCGGCTAGCGGGGGGAAGGATCTATGAGCAGTACTTC. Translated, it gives CASSPRLAGGRIYEQYF.

The CDR3 nucleotides are TGTGCCAGCAGTGAAGGGGTTTGGGACAGCTTAGCCAAAAACATTCAGTACTTC. It specifies CASSEGVWDSLAKNIQYF. The chain recombines TRBV2 with TRBJ2-4; 7 bases map to TRBD1. The CDR3 covers 18 residues. CDR1 is SNHLY and CDR2 is FYNNEI in the germline V gene. Losses at the gene ends were 1 base for V and 0 bases for J; bases not matched to a gene: 9.

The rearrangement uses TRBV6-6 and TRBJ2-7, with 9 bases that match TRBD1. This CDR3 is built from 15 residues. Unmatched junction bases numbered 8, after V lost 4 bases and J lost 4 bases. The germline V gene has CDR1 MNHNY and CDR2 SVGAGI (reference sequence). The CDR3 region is CASSFPRQGVYEQYF. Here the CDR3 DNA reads TGTGCCAGCAGTTTCCCGAGACAGGGGGTATACGAGCAGTACTTC.

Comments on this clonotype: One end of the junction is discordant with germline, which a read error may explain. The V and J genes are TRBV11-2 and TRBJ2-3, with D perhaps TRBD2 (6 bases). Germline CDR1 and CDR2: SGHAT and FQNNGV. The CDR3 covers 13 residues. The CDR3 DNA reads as TGTGCCCGCAGGCCTACTAGCACAGATACGCGGTATTTT. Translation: CARRPTSTDTRYF.

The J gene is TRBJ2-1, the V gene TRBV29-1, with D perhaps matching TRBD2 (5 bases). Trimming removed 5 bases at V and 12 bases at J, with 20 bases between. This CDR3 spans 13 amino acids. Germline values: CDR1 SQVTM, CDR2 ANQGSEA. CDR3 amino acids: CSVMIGSSHGQFF. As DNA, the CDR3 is TGCAGCGTTATGATTGGGTCTAGCCATGGGCAGTTCTTC.

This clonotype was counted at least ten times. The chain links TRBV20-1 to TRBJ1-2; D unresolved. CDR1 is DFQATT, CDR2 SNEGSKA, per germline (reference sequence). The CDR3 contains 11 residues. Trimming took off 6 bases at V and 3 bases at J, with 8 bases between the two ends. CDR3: CSADGDYGYTF. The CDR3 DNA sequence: TGCAGTGCCGATGGGGACTATGGCTACACCTTC.

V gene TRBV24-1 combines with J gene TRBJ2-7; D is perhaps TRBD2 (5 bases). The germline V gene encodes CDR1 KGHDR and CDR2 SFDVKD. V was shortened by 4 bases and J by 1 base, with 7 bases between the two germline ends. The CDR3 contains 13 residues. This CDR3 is CATSEPGSYEQYF. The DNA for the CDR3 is TGTGCCACCAGTGAACCGGGGTCCTACGAGCAGTACTTC.